This T cell receptor beta chain was observed in a study of blood T cell repertoires in COVID-19. Study summary: Acute and convalescent COVID-19 samples came from the United States, Italy and Spain.

Data came from immunoSEQ multiplex PCR; TCRdb stores just in-frame clones and leaves some out. The sample contains approximately 300,000 clones, more than 75% of which appear only once. Grouping used clinical history reported by participants in a survey and questionnaire. The CDR3 length is 17 residues. V lost 1 base and J lost 0; bases outside the gene matches: 4. Germline lookup yields CDR1 KGHDR and CDR2 SFDVKD. The sequenced sample was PBMCs or T cells enriched from blood (not recorded which). The V and J genes are TRBV24-1 and TRBJ2-3; 9 positions match TRBD1. This clonotype originated in a young man who had recovered from COVID-19. DNA of the CDR3: TGTGCCACCAGTGATTTCCGGGACAGGGCTAGCACAGATACGCAGTATTTT. Translation gives CATSDFRDRASTDTQYF.